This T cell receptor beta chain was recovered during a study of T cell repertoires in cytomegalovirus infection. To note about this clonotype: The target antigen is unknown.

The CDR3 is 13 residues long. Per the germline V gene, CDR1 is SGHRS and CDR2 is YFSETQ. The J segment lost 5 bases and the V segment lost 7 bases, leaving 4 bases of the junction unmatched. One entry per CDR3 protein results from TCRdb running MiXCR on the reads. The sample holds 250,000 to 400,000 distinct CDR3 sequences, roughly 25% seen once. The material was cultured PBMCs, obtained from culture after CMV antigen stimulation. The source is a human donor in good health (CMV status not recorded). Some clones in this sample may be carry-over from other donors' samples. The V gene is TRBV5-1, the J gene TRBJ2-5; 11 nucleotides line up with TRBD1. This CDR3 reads CASGGQGAETQYF. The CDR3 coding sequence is TGCGCCAGCGGCGGACAGGGGGCCGAGACCCAGTACTTC.